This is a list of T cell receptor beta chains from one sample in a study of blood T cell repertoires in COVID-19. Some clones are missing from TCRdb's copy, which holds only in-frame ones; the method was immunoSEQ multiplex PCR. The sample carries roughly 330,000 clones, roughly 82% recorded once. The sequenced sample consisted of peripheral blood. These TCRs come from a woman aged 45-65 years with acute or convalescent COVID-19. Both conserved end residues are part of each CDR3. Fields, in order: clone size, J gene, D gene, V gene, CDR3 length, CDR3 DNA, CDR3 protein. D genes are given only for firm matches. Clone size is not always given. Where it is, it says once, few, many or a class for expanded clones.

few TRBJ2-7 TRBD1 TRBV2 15 TGTGCCAGCAGTCCTGGGACAGGGGGGAACTACGAGCAGTACTTC CASSPGTGGNYEQYF
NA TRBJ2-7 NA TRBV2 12 TGTGCCGGCAACATAGGCCCGGGCGAGCAGTACTTC CAGNIGPGEQYF
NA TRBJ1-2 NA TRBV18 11 TGTGCCAGCTCACAGGAGTATGGCTACACCTTC CASSQEYGYTF
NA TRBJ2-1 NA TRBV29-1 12 TGCAGCGTTGACACTACTCACAATGAGCAGTTCTTC CSVDTTHNEQFF
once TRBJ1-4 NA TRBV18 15 TGTGCCAGCTCACCACCGGGGGGGCTTAATGAAAAACTGTTTTTT CASSPPGGLNEKLFF
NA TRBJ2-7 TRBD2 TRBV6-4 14 TGTGCCAGCAGTGTCGATAGCGGGAGCTACGAGCAGTACTTC CASSVDSGSYEQYF
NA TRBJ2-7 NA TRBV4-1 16 TGCGCCAGCAGCCAAGATTTGTATGGGAGCTCCTACGAGCAGTACTTC CASSQDLYGSSYEQYF
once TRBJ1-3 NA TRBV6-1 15 TGTGCCAGCAGTGAAGGGCCCCCTTTGAGAAACACCATATATTTT CASSEGPPLRNTIYF
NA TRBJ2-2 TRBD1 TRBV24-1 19 TGTGCCACCAGTGATTCACGCCGAACGGACAGGGGTCGTCCCGGGGAGCTGTTTTTT CATSDSRRTDRGRPGELFF
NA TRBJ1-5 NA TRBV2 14 TGTGCCAGCAGTTCACAGCTCGGCCGACAGCCCCAGCATTTT CASSSQLGRQPQHF
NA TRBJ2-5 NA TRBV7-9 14 TGTGCCAGCAGCTTAGGACAGCCTAAAGAGACCCAGTACTTC CASSLGQPKETQYF
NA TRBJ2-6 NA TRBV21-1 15 TGTGCCAGCAGGGGGCCCAGGGCTGGGGCCAACGTCCTGACTTTC CASRGPRAGANVLTF
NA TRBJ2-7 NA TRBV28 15 TGTGCCAGCATCATCATTGACTCAGGGTTGTACGAGCAGTACTTC CASIIIDSGLYEQYF
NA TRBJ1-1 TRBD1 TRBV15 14 TGTGCCACCAGCAGGACAGGGGCGAACACTGAAGCTTTCTTT CATSRTGANTEAFF
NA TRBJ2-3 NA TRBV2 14 TGTGCCAGCAGTGATATGTCACAGACAGATACGCAGTATTTT CASSDMSQTDTQYF
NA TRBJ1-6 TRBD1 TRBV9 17 TGTGCCAGCAGCGTCACGGACTACAGGGGGCTAGTTTCACCCCTCCACTTT CASSVTDYRGLVSPLHF
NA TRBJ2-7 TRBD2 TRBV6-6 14 TGTGCCAGCAGACCCCGGCGGGGGGGAGACGAGCAGTACTTC CASRPRRGGDEQYF
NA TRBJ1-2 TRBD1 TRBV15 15 TGTGCCACCAGCAGACACCTCGACAGGGTCGCGGGCTACACCTTC CATSRHLDRVAGYTF
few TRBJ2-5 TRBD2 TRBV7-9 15 TGTGCCAGCAGCTCTAGGGGGACTAGCGACGAGACCCAGTACTTC CASSSRGTSDETQYF
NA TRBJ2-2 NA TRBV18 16 TGTGCCAGCTCACCCCAACAGGGAACTCGCACCGGGGAGCTGTTTTTT CASSPQQGTRTGELFF
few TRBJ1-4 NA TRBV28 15 TGTGCCAGCAGTCCCGGGACAACAACTAATGAAAAACTGTTTTTT CASSPGTTTNEKLFF
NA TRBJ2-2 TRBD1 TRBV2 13 TGTGCCAGCACCCGGGACAGGCGCCGGGAGCTGTTTTTT CASTRDRRRELFF
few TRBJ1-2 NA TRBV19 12 TGTGCCAGTAGTAGGGCCTCTTATGGCTACACCTTC CASSRASYGYTF
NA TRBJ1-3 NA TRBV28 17 TGTGCCAGCAGTTCCGCCGCAGGGGTGATCTCTGGAAACACCATATATTTT CASSSAAGVISGNTIYF
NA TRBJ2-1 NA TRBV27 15 TGTGCCAGCAGCCGGAATAGCGGCTTCCCTGGAGAGCAGTTCTTC CASSRNSGFPGEQFF
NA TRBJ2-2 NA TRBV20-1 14 TGCAGTGCTAGTAAGGGGACTAACACCGGGGAGCTGTTTTTT CSASKGTNTGELFF
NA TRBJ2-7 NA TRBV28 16 TGTGCCAGCAGGGGGGGCGTTGGACAGGCCCACTACGAGCAGTACTTC CASRGGVGQAHYEQYF
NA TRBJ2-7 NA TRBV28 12 TGTGCCAGCAGGATGTCAGCCTACGAGCAGTACTTC CASRMSAYEQYF
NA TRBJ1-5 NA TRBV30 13 TGTGCCTGGAGTAATCGAGGTGATCAGCCCCAGCATTTT CAWSNRGDQPQHF
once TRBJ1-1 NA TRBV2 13 TGTGCCAGCAAGGTGGACATGAACACTGAAGCTTTCTTT CASKVDMNTEAFF
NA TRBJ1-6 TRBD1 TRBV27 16 TGTGCCAGCAGTTTACCCACAGGGGGAGGCTATTCACCCCTCCACTTT CASSLPTGGGYSPLHF
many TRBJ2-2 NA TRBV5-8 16 TGTGCCAGCAGCTTTTGGGCGGGTCGGAACACCGGGGAGCTGTTTTTT CASSFWAGRNTGELFF
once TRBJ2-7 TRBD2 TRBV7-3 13 TGTGCCAGCAGCTTACGGACTAGCGACGAGCAGTACTTC CASSLRTSDEQYF
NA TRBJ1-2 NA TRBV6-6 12 TGTGCCAGCTTAGGCAGCGGGATGAGCTACACCTTC CASLGSGMSYTF
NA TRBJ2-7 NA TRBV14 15 TGTGCCAGCAGCCAAGATTACGAGAGCTCCTACGAGCAGTACTTC CASSQDYESSYEQYF
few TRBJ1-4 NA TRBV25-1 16 TGTGCCAGCAGTGAAACCCGGGGGGGTTTTTGGGAAAAACTGTTTTTT CASSETRGGFWEKLFF
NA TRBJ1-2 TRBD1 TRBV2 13 TGTGCCAGCAGTGAGGCAGGGGGCTATGGCTACACCTTC CASSEAGGYGYTF
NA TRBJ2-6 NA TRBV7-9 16 TGTGCCAGTTTTCCCATGGGGCTTCCTGGGGCCAACGTCCTGACTTTC CASFPMGLPGANVLTF
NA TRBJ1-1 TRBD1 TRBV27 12 TGTGCCAGCAGTTTCAGGGGGACTGAAGCTTTCTTT CASSFRGTEAFF
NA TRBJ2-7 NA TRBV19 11 TGTGCCAGTTCTTCCTCCTACGAGCAGTACTTC CASSSSYEQYF
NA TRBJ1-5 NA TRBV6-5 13 TGTGCCAGCGAGCCAGGCAATTATCAGCCCCAGCATTTT CASEPGNYQPQHF
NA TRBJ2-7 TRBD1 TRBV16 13 TGTGCCAGCAGAGGTGGACAGGGACGGGAGCAGTACTTC CASRGGQGREQYF
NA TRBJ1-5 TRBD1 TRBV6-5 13 TGTGCCAGCATGCCGGACAGGAATCAGCCCCAGCATTTT CASMPDRNQPQHF
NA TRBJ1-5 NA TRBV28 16 TGTGCCAGCAGTTTAAGGGAGCCGTATAGCAATCAGCCCCAGCATTTT CASSLREPYSNQPQHF
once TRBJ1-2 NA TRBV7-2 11 TGTGCCAGCAGCTTATATCAGGGCTACACCTTC CASSLYQGYTF
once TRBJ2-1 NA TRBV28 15 TGTGCCAGCAGTCTACGCCGGGGGTTAGCGGAAGAGCAGTTCTTC CASSLRRGLAEEQFF
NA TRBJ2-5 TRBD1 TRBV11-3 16 TGTGCCAGCAGCTTGGGGACAGGGTTGTCCGGGGAGACCCAGTACTTC CASSLGTGLSGETQYF
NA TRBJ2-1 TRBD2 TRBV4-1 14 TGCGCCAGCAGCCCGGGACTAGCCTACAATGAGCAGTTCTTC CASSPGLAYNEQFF
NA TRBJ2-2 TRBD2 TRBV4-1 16 TGCGCCAGCAGCCAAGTTTTCGAGCGGGAGCACGGGGAGCTGTTTTTT CASSQVFEREHGELFF
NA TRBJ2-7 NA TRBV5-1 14 TGCGCCAGCAGCTTGGCAACCTGGGGAGACGAGCAGTACTTC CASSLATWGDEQYF
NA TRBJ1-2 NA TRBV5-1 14 TGCGCCAGCAGCTTGGCCGGGGAGAACTATGGCTACACCTTC CASSLAGENYGYTF
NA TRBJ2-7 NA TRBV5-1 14 TGCGCCAGCAGCCTGGAGGCGGCTGGTGACGAGCAGTACTTC CASSLEAAGDEQYF
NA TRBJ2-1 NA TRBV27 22 TGTGCCAGCAGGACATTCTTAAGGGGCAGGGGCTCTGAGGTTGATTCCTACAATGAGCAGTTCTTC CASRTFLRGRGSEVDSYNEQFF
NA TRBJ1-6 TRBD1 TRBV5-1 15 TGCGCCAGCAGCTTGATAGGACAGGCGAATTCACCCCTCCACTTT CASSLIGQANSPLHF